This entry lists 18 T cell receptor beta chains sequenced from one sample in a study of T cell responses to AZD1222 COVID-19 vaccine. The data were produced by immunoSEQ multiplex PCR, yet TCRdb's version contains in-frame clones alone and is incomplete. The data contain 120,000 or so clones, approximately 94% of them singletons. The sample was peripheral blood, taken 28 days after the second AZD1222 dose. The receptors come from an adult who received the AZD1222 COVID-19 vaccine.

CDR3 bases: TGCGCCAGCAGCCCGTGGGACAGTAGAGGCTACGAGCAGTACTTC. It specifies CASSPWDSRGYEQYF. The chain joins TRBV5-1 to TRBJ2-7, with 7 bases identical to TRBD1. In germline, CDR1 is SGHRS, CDR2 YFSETQ. The V and J ends lost 4 bases and 3 bases, in that order; junction bases with no gene match: 10. CDR3 length equals 15 residues.

This chain links TRBV5-4 with TRBJ2-7; TRBD1 matches 7 bases. The CDR3 contains 15 residues. CDR1 SGHNT and CDR2 YYREEE come from the germline V gene (reference sequence). V trimming: 3 bases; J trimming: 3 bases; junction bases outside the gene matches: 9. The CDR3: CASSSKDRSNYEQYF. The CDR3 DNA follows: TGTGCCAGCAGCTCAAAGGACAGGTCAAACTACGAGCAGTACTTC. Looking up the rest from reference TRBV5-4 and TRBJ2-7 gives the full variable domain: ETGVTQSPTHLIKTRGQQVTLRCSSQSGHNTVSWYQQALGQGPQFIFQYYREEENGRGNFPPRFSGLQFPNYSSELNVNALELDDSALYLCASSSKDRSNYEQYFGPGTRLTVT.

The V gene is TRBV7-9, the J gene TRBJ2-7, with a weak D call TRBD1 (6 bases). Trimming removed 2 bases from V and 1 base from J, with 15 bases in between. CDR1 is SEHNR, CDR2 FQNEAQ, per germline (reference sequence). The CDR3 is made up of 16 amino acids. CDR3 region: CASSLIGTGSSYEQYF. Written as DNA, the CDR3 is TGTGCCAGCAGCTTAATAGGTACAGGGAGTTCCTACGAGCAGTACTTC.

The genes are TRBV10-3 and TRBJ1-4; possible D gene TRBD1, 5 bases. The CDR3 is 12 amino acids. Germline assignment: CDR1 ENHRY and CDR2 SYGVKD. The CDR3, as DNA: TGTGCTAGCTCGTCGGGGGGTGAAAAACTGTTTTTT. It encodes CASSSGGEKLFF.

The V and J genes are TRBV2 and TRBJ2-2; TRBD1 matches at 7 bases. The CDR3 sequence is 16 residues long. Per the germline V gene, CDR1 is SNHLY and CDR2 is FYNNEI. The V and J ends lost 0 bases and 1 base, in that order; junction bases with no gene match: 2. The chain's CDR3 is CASSEAPGGNTGELFF. The DNA for the CDR3 is TGTGCCAGCAGTGAAGCTCCAGGGGGGAACACCGGGGAGCTGTTTTTT.

J is TRBJ1-4 and V is TRBV2; no firm D call. Trimming took off 3 bases at V and 11 bases at J, with 16 bases between the two ends. This CDR3 is built from 14 residues. Germline CDR1 reads SNHLY; CDR2 reads FYNNEI. This CDR3 reads CASSDNLFIGKLFF. The CDR3, as DNA: TGTGCCAGCAGTGATAATTTGTTTATAGGGAAACTGTTTTTT.

This chain connects TRBV6-6 to TRBJ2-7; either TRBD1 or TRBD2 may fit D (5 bases each). Between the trimmed V and J ends, which lost 0 bases and 2 bases, there was a span of 11 bases. Germline assignment: CDR1 MNHNY and CDR2 SVGAGI (reference sequence). The CDR3 covers 15 residues. In DNA, the CDR3 is TGTGCCAGCAGTTACTCGTGGGACCTCACCTACGAGCAGTACTTC. Its protein product is CASSYSWDLTYEQYF.

The chain uses TRBV10-3 and TRBJ2-4, with D perhaps TRBD1 or TRBD2 (5 bases each). Germline-derived CDR1 and CDR2 are ENHRY and SYGVKD. This CDR3 comprises 15 residues. The V gene lost 4 bases and the J gene lost 1 base, with 11 bases spanning the gap. The CDR3 DNA sequence: TGTGCCATCAGTGTCGGGGCGGATGCCAAAAACATTCAGTACTTC. Encoded protein: CAISVGADAKNIQYF.

The gene calls are TRBV7-4 and TRBJ2-7, with 10 bases that match TRBD1. V shed 4 bases and J 0 bases; nucleotides not matched to a gene: 15. The CDR3 contains 19 residues. Germline V gene lookup returns CDR1 SGHVT and CDR2 SQSDAQ. The CDR3 bases are TGTGCCAGCAGCTATGTACTAAACCGGGACAGGGGATTCTCCTACGAGCAGTACTTC. Amino acid sequence: CASSYVLNRDRGFSYEQYF. Variable domain in full (rest from reference TRBV7-4 and TRBJ2-7): GAGVSQSPRYKVAKRGRDVALRCDSISGHVTLYWYRQTLGQGSEVLTYSQSDAQRDKSGRPSGRFSAERPERSVSTLKIQRTEQGDSAVYLCASSYVLNRDRGFSYEQYFGPGTRLTVT.

The chain uses TRBV7-9 and TRBJ2-6; D is uncertain. Germline lookup yields CDR1 SEHNR and CDR2 FQNEAQ (reference sequence). V was cut by 5 bases and J by 2 bases, with 7 bases left in between. The CDR3 has 14 residues. The CDR3 nucleotides read TGTGCCAGCAGCCAACAGCCTGGGGCCAACGTCCTGACTTTC. This codes for CASSQQPGANVLTF.

This clone was seen once. The chain uses TRBV7-9 and TRBJ1-2; the match to TRBD1 covers 7 bases. Looked up from germline, CDR1 is SEHNR and CDR2 is FQNEAQ (reference sequence). J gave up 2 bases and V 8 bases, and 8 bases lay outside the gene matches. The CDR3 covers 14 residues. CDR3 amino acids: CASGTLGQNYGYTF. DNA for the CDR3: TGTGCCAGCGGGACCTTGGGACAGAACTATGGCTACACCTTC.

The rearrangement uses TRBV5-3 and TRBJ1-3; D uncertain. TRBV5-3 is an open reading frame, and its role is uncertain. The ends were cut back, 1 base at V and 0 bases at J, with 5 bases in the middle. This CDR3 comprises 14 residues. The CDR3 protein is CARSLLNSGNTIYF. The CDR3 region has the DNA TGTGCCAGAAGCTTGTTGAACTCTGGAAACACCATATATTTT.

The rearrangement links TRBV19 to TRBJ1-2; possibly TRBD1 for D (5 bases). Per germline, CDR1 LNHDA and CDR2 SQIVND (reference sequence). V lost 0 bases, J lost 7 bases, and 9 bases lay in between. This CDR3 is built from 13 residues. The CDR3 reads CASSIEDNVGYTF. The CDR3 DNA reads TGTGCCAGTAGTATAGAGGACAACGTTGGCTACACCTTC.

The V gene is TRBV29-1, the J gene TRBJ1-2; D is unresolved. This CDR3 comprises 13 residues. Germline CDR1 reads SQVTM; CDR2 reads ANQGSEA. V dropped 4 bases and J dropped 7 bases, with 16 bases sitting between them. CDR3 region: CSVGSELTSGYTF. The CDR3 coding sequence is TGCAGCGTTGGTAGCGAGCTTACTTCTGGCTACACCTTC.

The chain combines TRBV18 with TRBJ1-2; 8 nucleotides line up with TRBD1. The V segment lost 6 bases and the J segment 8 bases; nucleotides outside the gene matches: 11. Per germline, CDR1 KGHSH and CDR2 LQKENI. The CDR3 length is 14 residues. CDR3 DNA sequence: TGTGCCAGCTCGGGCGTGGACAGGGAAGAAGGCTACACCTTC. It translates to CASSGVDREEGYTF.

The chain combines TRBV18 with TRBJ1-5, with D hard to call. V lost 1 base and J lost 2, with 9 bases in between. The germline V gene encodes CDR1 KGHSH and CDR2 LQKENI. The CDR3 sequence is 15 residues long. CDR3: CASSPQPSGNQPQHF. The CDR3 region has the DNA TGTGCCAGCTCACCACAGCCTAGCGGCAATCAGCCCCAGCATTTT.

This rearrangement joins TRBV15 to TRBJ2-7; D may be TRBD2 (5 bases). The CDR3 totals 15 residues. Germline values: CDR1 LNHNV, CDR2 YYDKDF (reference sequence). Trimming shortened V by 2 bases and J by 6 bases, and 17 bases separated the two germline ends. The DNA for the CDR3 is TGTGCCACCAGCAGACCGATTAGTGAGGGATCCGAGCAGTACTTC. Translated, it gives CATSRPISEGSEQYF.

The chain links TRBV6-5 to TRBJ1-6; the D gene is possibly TRBD1 (5 bases). This CDR3 has 14 residues. Germline assignment: CDR1 MNHEY and CDR2 SVGAGI. Trimming removed 7 bases from V and 8 bases from J, with 15 bases in between. CDR3 in amino acids: CASTGGTPYSPLHF. For the CDR3, the DNA is TGTGCCAGCACCGGTGGGACCCCTTATTCACCCCTCCACTTT.